This T cell receptor (beta chain) emerged from a study of CD8+ T cells in alopecia areata. Study summary: Twice daily, treated patients received 5 to 10 mg of oral tofacitinib.

Extraction and reverse transcription of RNA yielded cDNA as the sequencing template. Data came from immunoSEQ multiplex PCR; TCRdb stores just in-frame clones and leaves some out. The sample includes fewer than 250,000 clones, roughly three fifths of them seen just once. Study-wide points: On tofacitinib, scalp clonality and expanded CD8+ clones among top 100 fell significantly.

In germline, CDR1 is SQVTM, CDR2 ANQGSEA. Trimming removed 4 bases from V and 3 bases from J; junction bases left unmatched: 15. The CDR3 has 17 amino acids. On this clone itself: The antigen remains unidentified.

Stated treatment: oral pan-JAK inhibitor, 5-10 mg twice daily. Material: CD4+ T cells sorted from blood, obtained at week 4, from a patient treated with tofacitinib. V gene TRBV29-1 combines with J gene TRBJ2-7, with 10 nucleotides matching TRBD2. This clonotype originated in a human donor with alopecia areata. The CDR3 sequence is CSVASPTGTSEHYEQYF. CDR3 DNA sequence: TGCAGCGTTGCCAGCCCGACGGGGACTAGCGAACACTACGAGCAGTACTTC.